These T cell receptor beta chains were read from a single sample in a study of identical twins. MiXCR was run by TCRdb on the 5' RACE reads, yielding one entry per CDR3 protein. The repertoire holds 1,800,000 or so distinct CDR3 sequences, with around 29% as singletons. Sequenced: cord blood. The source is a newborn girl in good health. The CDR3 runs from the conserved cysteine through the conserved F or W. A D gene is named only where the DNA matches it firmly. The listing skips clone size in some rows; elsewhere it reads once, few, many or a size class.

V gene	J gene	D gene	clone size	CDR3 DNA	CDR3 protein
TRBV3-1	TRBJ1-2	-	-	TGTGCCAGCAGCCAAGAGTGGCCTCTAGGGGGGCACTACTATGGCTACACCTTC	CASSQEWPLGGHYYGYTF
TRBV20-1	TRBJ2-7	TRBD2	once	TGCGGAATTCCGGGACTAGCGGACCACAATGAGCAGTACTTC	CGIPGLADHNEQYF
TRBV2	TRBJ2-5	-	many	TGTGCCAGCAGTGAAAGGACATACCAAGAGACCCAGTACTTC	CASSERTYQETQYF
TRBV29-1	TRBJ2-2	TRBD2	-	TGCAGCGCCTTGGGAGCTAGCGGTCTTGATCTTTCGTCCGGGGAGCTGTTTTTT	CSALGASGLDLSSGELFF
TRBV3-1	TRBJ1-3	-	-	TGTGCCAGCAGCCGCTCCGGGGGTGGCGGAAACACCATATATTTT	CASSRSGGGGNTIYF
TRBV14	TRBJ2-7	TRBD1	-	TGTGCCAGCAGCCAAGAGCCAGGGGGTAGCTACGAGCAGTACTTC	CASSQEPGGSYEQYF
TRBV5-1	TRBJ2-1	-	-	TGCGCCAGCTTCGGGGCAGGGAACTACAATGAGCAGTTCTTC	CASFGAGNYNEQFF
TRBV15	TRBJ1-5	TRBD1	few	TGTGCCACCAGCATCAGGACAGGGAGCAATCAGCCCCAGCATTTT	CATSIRTGSNQPQHF
TRBV5-1	TRBJ2-3	TRBD2	few	TGCGCCTGCAGACCCAGCGGGAGTGTAACAGATACGCAGTATTTT	CACRPSGSVTDTQYF
TRBV27	TRBJ2-3	TRBD1	few	TGTGCCAGCATCCTACAGGGGTCAGATACGCAGTATTTT	CASILQGSDTQYF
TRBV20-1	TRBJ2-1	-	-	TGCGGTGCTTCCAATCCGGGCCTTGGGGGCAATGAGCAGTTCTTC	CGASNPGLGGNEQFF
TRBV6-2/TRBV6-3	TRBJ2-7	-	-	TGTGCCAGCAGTTACCAGCGAGGGGTTGGTTACGAGCAGTACTTC	CASSYQRGVGYEQYF
TRBV28	TRBJ2-1	-	few	TGTGCCAGCAGTCTTAGACTTTTTCGGGTGCAGTTCTTC	CASSLRLFRVQFF
TRBV12-3/TRBV12-4	TRBJ2-1	-	few	TGTGCCAGCAGTTTTTCCAATGAGCGGTTCTTC	CASSFSNERFF
TRBV6-1	TRBJ2-7	-	few	TGTACAACGGGCCTTACATTCGTAAACGAGCAGTACTTC	CTTGLTFVNEQYF
TRBV30	TRBJ2-1	TRBD1	few	TGTGCCGGGAGCCTACAGGGGAATGAGCAGTTCTTC	CAGSLQGNEQFF
TRBV9	TRBJ1-2	TRBD1	-	TGTGCCAGCAGCTATCTTACCGGGACAGGGGCTCAGGGCTACACCTTC	CASSYLTGTGAQGYTF
TRBV10-3	TRBJ2-7	-	-	TGTGCCATCAGTGAGGCCCGGGACACCTACGAGCAGTACTTC	CAISEARDTYEQYF
TRBV20-1	TRBJ1-5	-	-	TGCAGTGCTAGGGGCAGGGGAAAACAGCCCCAGCATTTT	CSARGRGKQPQHF
TRBV4-2	TRBJ2-7	-	-	TGTGCCAGCAGCCCAACAGGAAAATCCTCCTACGAGCAGTACTTC	CASSPTGKSSYEQYF
TRBV12-3/TRBV12-4	TRBJ1-4	TRBD1	few	TGTGCCAGCAGTTTCTCAGGGGGGAGAGAAAAACTGTTTTTT	CASSFSGGREKLFF
TRBV6-6	TRBJ1-2	TRBD1	-	TGTGCCAGCAGTTACCGGGGGACAGCCCCCTATGGCTACACCTTC	CASSYRGTAPYGYTF
TRBV7-9	TRBJ2-3	-	few	TGTGCCAGCAGCCCGCATGGTACAGATACGCAGTATTTT	CASSPHGTDTQYF
TRBV4-2	TRBJ2-5	-	many	TGTGCCAGCAGCCAAGATACTGACAGTTTGGAGACCCAGTACTTC	CASSQDTDSLETQYF
TRBV7-9	TRBJ2-1	TRBD2	-	TGTGCCAGCAGCTTAGCAAATGTCGCTAGCGGCGATGAGCAGTTCTTC	CASSLANVASGDEQFF
TRBV12-3/TRBV12-4	TRBJ1-3	TRBD1	-	TGTGCCAGCAGCCGCTGGGGGACAGGGTTTACTGGAAACACCATATATTTT	CASSRWGTGFTGNTIYF
TRBV24-1	TRBJ2-6	-	few	TGTGCCACCAGTGATAACGACAACTCTGGGGCCAACGTCCTGACTTTC	CATSDNDNSGANVLTF
TRBV3-1	TRBJ1-4	-	-	TGTGCCGCAGGGACGGCTAATGAAAAACTGTTTTTT	CAAGTANEKLFF
TRBV10-3	TRBJ1-6	TRBD1	-	TGTGCCATCAGTGACCCCGGACAGGGCGATTCACCCCTCCACTTT	CAISDPGQGDSPLHF
TRBV3-1	TRBJ1-3	-	-	TGTGCCAGCAGCCTACATGGGGACACCTACTCTGGAAACACCATATATTTT	CASSLHGDTYSGNTIYF
TRBV7-6	TRBJ2-3	TRBD2	few	TGTGCCAGCAGCTTAGGGACTAGCGCCCCCACAGATACGCAGTATTTT	CASSLGTSAPTDTQYF
TRBV4-2	TRBJ1-2	TRBD1	-	TGTGCCAGCAGCCAAGATCATGGGACAGGGGGCGCTGGGTATGGCTACACCTTC	CASSQDHGTGGAGYGYTF
TRBV20-1	TRBJ1-4	TRBD1	-	TGCAGTGCCACAGGGGCAGGAGGTGAAAAACTGTTTTTT	CSATGAGGEKLFF
TRBV28	TRBJ2-7	TRBD1	few	TGTGCCGCCTCGGGACAGGACTGGACCAAAATGGGCTACGAGCAGTACTTC	CAASGQDWTKMGYEQYF
TRBV20-1	TRBJ2-7	TRBD1	few	TGCAGTGCTAGACCCAGGGGGACATACGAGCAGTACTTC	CSARPRGTYEQYF
TRBV10-3	TRBJ2-7	-	few	TGTGCCATCGCCGGGACACCGAAGGACGAGCAGTACTTC	CAIAGTPKDEQYF
TRBV2	TRBJ1-6	TRBD1	-	TGTGCCAGCACCCTGGACAGGGAGGGTAATTCACCCCTCCACTTT	CASTLDREGNSPLHF
TRBV4-1	TRBJ1-2	TRBD1	-	TGCGCCAGCAGCCAAGGGGACAGATCCGCCAACTATGGCTACACCTTC	CASSQGDRSANYGYTF
TRBV12-3/TRBV12-4	TRBJ2-4	-	few	TGTGCCAGCAGTTTAGGCCTGGGACTAGCCAAAAACATTCAGTACTTC	CASSLGLGLAKNIQYF
TRBV20-1	TRBJ2-7	-	few	TGCAGTGCTAGACCTCCCGACACCTCCTACGAGCAGTACTTC	CSARPPDTSYEQYF
TRBV20-1	TRBJ2-7	-	-	TGCAGTGCTACCTATACAGGTTTCTACGAGCAGTACTTC	CSATYTGFYEQYF
TRBV6-6	TRBJ1-4	TRBD1	few	TGTGCCAGCAGTTTCCAGGGGGCTGGCGAAAAACTGTTTTTT	CASSFQGAGEKLFF
TRBV20-1	TRBJ2-1	TRBD2	-	TGCAGTGCTAGAGTAGCGGGAGGGTATTGGAATGAGCAGTTCTTC	CSARVAGGYWNEQFF
TRBV5-1	TRBJ2-7	TRBD2	-	TGCGCCAGCAGCCTACAGACTAGCGGACTCTCCTACGAGCAGTACTTC	CASSLQTSGLSYEQYF
TRBV5-4	TRBJ1-1	-	-	TGTGCCAGCAGCTTGGAAATGAGGCTGAACACTGAAGCTTTCTTT	CASSLEMRLNTEAFF
TRBV20-1	TRBJ2-1	-	-	TGCAGTGCTAGAATTGGGGCTAGCTACAATGAGCAGTTCTTC	CSARIGASYNEQFF
TRBV5-1	TRBJ1-2	TRBD1	many	TGCGCCAGCAGCCCCCGGGACAGGGGGGGCTACACCTTC	CASSPRDRGGYTF
TRBV12-3/TRBV12-4	TRBJ1-2	TRBD1	many	TGTGCCAGCAGTTCCATGGACAGGGGAGATGGCTACACCTTC	CASSSMDRGDGYTF
TRBV14	TRBJ1-4	-	many	TGTGCCAGCAGCCTGCGCAGCAATAATGAAAAACTGTTTTTT	CASSLRSNNEKLFF
TRBV20-1	TRBJ2-5	-	-	TGCAGTGCTAGCCAAGGGGGAAGTGAGCAGTACTTC	CSASQGGSEQYF